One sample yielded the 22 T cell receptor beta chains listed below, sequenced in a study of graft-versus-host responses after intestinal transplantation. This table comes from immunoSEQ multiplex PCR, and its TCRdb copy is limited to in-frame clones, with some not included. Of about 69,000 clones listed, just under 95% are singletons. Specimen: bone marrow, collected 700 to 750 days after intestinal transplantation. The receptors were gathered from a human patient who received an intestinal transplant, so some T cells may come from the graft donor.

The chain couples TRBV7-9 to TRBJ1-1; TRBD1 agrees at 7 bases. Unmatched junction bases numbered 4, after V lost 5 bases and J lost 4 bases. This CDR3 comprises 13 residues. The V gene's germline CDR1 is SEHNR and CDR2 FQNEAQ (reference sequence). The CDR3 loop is CASSPTGSTEAFF. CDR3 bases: TGTGCCAGCAGCCCGACAGGGAGCACTGAAGCTTTCTTT.

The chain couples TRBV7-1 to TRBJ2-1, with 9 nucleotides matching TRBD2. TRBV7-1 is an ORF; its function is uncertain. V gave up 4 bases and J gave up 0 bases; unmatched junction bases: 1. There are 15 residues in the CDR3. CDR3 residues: CASSLAGVSYNEQFF. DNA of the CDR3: TGTGCCAGCAGCTTAGCGGGGGTCTCCTACAATGAGCAGTTCTTC.

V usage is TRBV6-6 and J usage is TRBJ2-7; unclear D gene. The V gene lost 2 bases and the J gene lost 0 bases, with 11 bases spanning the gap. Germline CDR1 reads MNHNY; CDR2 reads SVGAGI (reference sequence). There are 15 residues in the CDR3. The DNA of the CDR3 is TGTGCCAGCAGTTACGAGACAACCAGCTCCTACGAGCAGTACTTC. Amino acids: CASSYETTSSYEQYF.

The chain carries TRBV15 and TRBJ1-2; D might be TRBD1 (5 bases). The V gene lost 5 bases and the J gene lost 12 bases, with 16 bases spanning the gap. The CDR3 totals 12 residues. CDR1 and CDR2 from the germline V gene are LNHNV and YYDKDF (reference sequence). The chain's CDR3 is CATSEGSRFHTF. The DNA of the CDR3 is TGTGCCACCAGCGAGGGGTCCCGTTTCCACACCTTC.

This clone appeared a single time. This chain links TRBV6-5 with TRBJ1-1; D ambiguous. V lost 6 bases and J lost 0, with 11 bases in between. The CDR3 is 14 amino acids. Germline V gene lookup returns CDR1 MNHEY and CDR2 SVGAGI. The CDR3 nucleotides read TGTGCCAGCAGCCACGGGGATCTGAACACTGAAGCTTTCTTT. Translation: CASSHGDLNTEAFF.

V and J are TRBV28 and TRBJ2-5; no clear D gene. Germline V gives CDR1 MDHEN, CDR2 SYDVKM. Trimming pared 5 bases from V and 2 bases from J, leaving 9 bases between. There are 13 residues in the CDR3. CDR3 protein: CASSPFWQETQYF. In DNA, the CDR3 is TGTGCCAGCAGTCCCTTTTGGCAAGAGACCCAGTACTTC.

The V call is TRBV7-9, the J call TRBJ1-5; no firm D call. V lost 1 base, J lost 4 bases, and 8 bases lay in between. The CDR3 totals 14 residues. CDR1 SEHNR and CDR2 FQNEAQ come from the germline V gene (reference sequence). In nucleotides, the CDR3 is TGTGCCAGCAGCTTAGGGGCAGATAATCAGCCCCAGCATTTT. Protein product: CASSLGADNQPQHF.

The CDR3 DNA is TGTGCCAGCAGCTTAGTCAGGCAGGGTCGAGGAACAGATACGCAGTATTTT. Translated: CASSLVRQGRGTDTQYF. The chain recombines TRBV11-2 with TRBJ2-3; possibly TRBD1 for D (5 bases). Looked up from germline, CDR1 is SGHAT and CDR2 is FQNNGV. Trimming stripped 1 base from V and 3 bases from J, with 17 bases between. This CDR3 has 17 amino acids.

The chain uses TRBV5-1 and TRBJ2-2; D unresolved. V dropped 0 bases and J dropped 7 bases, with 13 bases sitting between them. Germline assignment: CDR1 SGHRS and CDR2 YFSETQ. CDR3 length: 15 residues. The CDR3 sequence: CASSLVALQSGELFF. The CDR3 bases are TGCGCCAGCAGCTTGGTTGCCCTACAGAGCGGGGAGCTGTTTTTT.

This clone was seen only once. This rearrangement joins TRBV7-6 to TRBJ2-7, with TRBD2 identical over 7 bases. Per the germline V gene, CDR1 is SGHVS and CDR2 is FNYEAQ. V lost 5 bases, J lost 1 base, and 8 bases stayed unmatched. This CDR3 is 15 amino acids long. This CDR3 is CASSEKWGGSYEQYF. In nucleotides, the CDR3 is TGTGCCAGCAGCGAAAAGTGGGGGGGTTCCTACGAGCAGTACTTC.

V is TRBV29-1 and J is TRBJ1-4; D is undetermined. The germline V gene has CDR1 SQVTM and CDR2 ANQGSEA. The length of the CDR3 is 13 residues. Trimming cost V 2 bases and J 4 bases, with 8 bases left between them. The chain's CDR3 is CSVESRNNEKLFF. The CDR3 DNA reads TGCAGCGTTGAAAGCAGAAATAATGAAAAACTGTTTTTT.

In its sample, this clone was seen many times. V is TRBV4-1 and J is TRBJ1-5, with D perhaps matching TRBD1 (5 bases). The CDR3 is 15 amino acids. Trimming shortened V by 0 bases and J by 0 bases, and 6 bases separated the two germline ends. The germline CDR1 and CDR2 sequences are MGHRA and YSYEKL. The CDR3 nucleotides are TGCGCCAGCAGCCAAGACGGACATAGCAATCAGCCCCAGCATTTT. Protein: CASSQDGHSNQPQHF.

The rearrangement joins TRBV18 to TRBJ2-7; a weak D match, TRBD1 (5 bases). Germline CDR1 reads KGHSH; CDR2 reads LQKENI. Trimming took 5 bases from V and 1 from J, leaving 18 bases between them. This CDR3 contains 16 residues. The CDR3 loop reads CASSSSWAGYSYEQYF. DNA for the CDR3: TGTGCCAGCTCATCCAGTTGGGCAGGGTATTCCTACGAGCAGTACTTC. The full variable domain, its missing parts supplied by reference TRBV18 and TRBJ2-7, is NAGVMQNPRHLVRRRGQEARLRCSPMKGHSHVYWYRQLPEEGLKFMVYLQKENIIDESGMPKERFSAEFPKEGPSILRIQQVVRGDSAAYFCASSSSWAGYSYEQYFGPGTRLTVT.

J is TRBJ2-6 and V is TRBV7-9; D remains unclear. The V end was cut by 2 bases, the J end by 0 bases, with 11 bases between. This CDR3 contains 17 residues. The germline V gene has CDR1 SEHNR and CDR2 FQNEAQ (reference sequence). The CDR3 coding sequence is TGTGCCAGCAGCTTACCTGACTCGAGCTCTGGGGCCAACGTCCTGACTTTC. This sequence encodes CASSLPDSSSGANVLTF.

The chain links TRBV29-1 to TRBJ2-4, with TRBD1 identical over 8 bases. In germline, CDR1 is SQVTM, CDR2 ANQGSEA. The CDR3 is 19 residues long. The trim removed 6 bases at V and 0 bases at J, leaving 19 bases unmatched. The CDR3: CSVITTDRASYLAKNIQYF. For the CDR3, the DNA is TGCAGCGTCATCACCACGGACAGGGCAAGCTATTTAGCCAAAAACATTCAGTACTTC.

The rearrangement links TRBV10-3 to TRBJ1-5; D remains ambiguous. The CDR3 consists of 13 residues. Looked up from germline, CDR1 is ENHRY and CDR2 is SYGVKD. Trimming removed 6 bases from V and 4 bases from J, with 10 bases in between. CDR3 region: CAISRDLNQPQHF. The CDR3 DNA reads TGTGCCATCAGCCGGGATTTAAATCAGCCCCAGCATTTT.

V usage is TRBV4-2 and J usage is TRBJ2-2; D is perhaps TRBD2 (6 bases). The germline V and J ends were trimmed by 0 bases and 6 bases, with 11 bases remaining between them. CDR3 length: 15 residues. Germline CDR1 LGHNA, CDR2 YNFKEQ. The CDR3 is CASSQDPGAAGELFF. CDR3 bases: TGTGCCAGCAGCCAAGATCCGGGAGCGGCCGGGGAGCTGTTTTTT.

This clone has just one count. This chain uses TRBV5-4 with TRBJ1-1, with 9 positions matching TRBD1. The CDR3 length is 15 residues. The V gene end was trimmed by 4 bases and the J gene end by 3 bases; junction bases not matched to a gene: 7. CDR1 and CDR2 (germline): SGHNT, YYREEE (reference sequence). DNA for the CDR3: TGTGCCAGCAGCGACACAGGGGGCGCGTACACTGAAGCTTTCTTT. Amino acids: CASSDTGGAYTEAFF. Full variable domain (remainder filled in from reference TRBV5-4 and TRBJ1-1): ETGVTQSPTHLIKTRGQQVTLRCSSQSGHNTVSWYQQALGQGPQFIFQYYREEENGRGNFPPRFSGLQFPNYSSELNVNALELDDSALYLCASSDTGGAYTEAFFGQGTRLTVV.

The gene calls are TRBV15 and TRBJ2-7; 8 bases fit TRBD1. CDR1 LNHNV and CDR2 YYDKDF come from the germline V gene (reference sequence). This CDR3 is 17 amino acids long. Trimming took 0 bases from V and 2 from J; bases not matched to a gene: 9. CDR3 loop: CATSRDLLGTGPYEQYF. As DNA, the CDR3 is TGTGCCACCAGCAGAGATCTGTTGGGGACAGGCCCCTACGAGCAGTACTTC.

CDR3 loop: CASSSQQGNSYEQYF. CDR3 coding DNA: TGCGCCAGCAGCTCGCAACAGGGGAATTCCTACGAGCAGTACTTC. V and J are TRBV5-1 and TRBJ2-7; 7 nucleotides line up with TRBD1. Looked up from germline, CDR1 is SGHRS and CDR2 is YFSETQ. V lost 3 bases to trimming and J lost 1 base; unmatched junction nucleotides: 7. CDR3 length equals 15 residues.

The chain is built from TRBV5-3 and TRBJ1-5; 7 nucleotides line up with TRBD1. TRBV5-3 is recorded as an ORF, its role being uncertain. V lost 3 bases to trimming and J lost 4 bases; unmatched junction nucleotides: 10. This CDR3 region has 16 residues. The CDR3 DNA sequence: TGTGCCAGAAGCTCTAACAGGGGCCAGACTAATCAGCCCCAGCATTTT. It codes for CARSSNRGQTNQPQHF.

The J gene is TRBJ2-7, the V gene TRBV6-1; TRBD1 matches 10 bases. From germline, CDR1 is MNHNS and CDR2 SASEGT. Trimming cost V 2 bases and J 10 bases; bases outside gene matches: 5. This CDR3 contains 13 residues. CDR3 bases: TGTGCCAGCAGTGAAAGGGACAGGGGTTTCCAGTACTTC. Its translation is CASSERDRGFQYF.